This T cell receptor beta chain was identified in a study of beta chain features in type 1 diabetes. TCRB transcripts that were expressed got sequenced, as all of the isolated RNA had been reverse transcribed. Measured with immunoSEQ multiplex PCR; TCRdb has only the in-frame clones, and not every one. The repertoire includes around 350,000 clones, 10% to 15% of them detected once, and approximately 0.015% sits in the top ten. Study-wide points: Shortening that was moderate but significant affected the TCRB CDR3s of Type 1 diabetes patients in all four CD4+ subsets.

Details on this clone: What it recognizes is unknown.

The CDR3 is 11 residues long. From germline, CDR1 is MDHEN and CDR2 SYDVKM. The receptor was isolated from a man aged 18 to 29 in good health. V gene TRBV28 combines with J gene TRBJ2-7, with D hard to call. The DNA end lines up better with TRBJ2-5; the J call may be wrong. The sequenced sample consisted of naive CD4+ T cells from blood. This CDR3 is CASSFEVTQYF. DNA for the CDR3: TGTGCCAGCAGTTTTGAGGTGACCCAGTACTTC.